Listed below are T cell receptor beta chains from one sample, sequenced in a study of cytomegalovirus exposure and HLA in healthy donors. Only in-frame clones appear in the TCRdb table, and some are missing; sequencing was by immunoSEQ multiplex PCR. The sample records 140,000 to 150,000 clones, 80% being singletons. The sequencing input was PBMCs. The receptors were gathered from a man aged 40-49 years in good health and CMV-seronegative. CDR3s include the opening cysteine and the closing phenylalanine or tryptophan. D genes are given only for firm matches.

len	d_gene	v_gene	j_gene	CDR3aa	CDR3nt
14	.	TRBV28	TRBJ1-3	CASGGWASGNTIYF	TGTGCCAGCGGGGGGTGGGCCTCTGGAAACACCATATATTTT
16	TRBD2	TRBV7-8	TRBJ2-3	CASSPLGRGGLNTQYF	TGTGCCAGCAGCCCCCTAGGGCGGGGGGGCTTGAATACGCAGTATTTT
14	.	TRBV6-6	TRBJ1-5	CASSYRQLNQPQHF	TGTGCCAGCAGTTACCGACAGCTCAATCAGCCCCAGCATTTT
13	.	TRBV12-5	TRBJ2-5	CASRGDIQETQYF	TGTGCTAGCAGGGGGGACATCCAAGAGACCCAGTACTTC
16	TRBD2	TRBV5-1	TRBJ2-1	CASSMSSGGARNEQFF	TGCGCCAGCAGTATGTCTAGCGGGGGGGCCAGAAATGAGCAGTTCTTC
15	TRBD2	TRBV2	TRBJ2-2	CASSLGTSYTGELFF	TGTGCCAGCAGCCTCGGGACTAGCTACACCGGGGAGCTGTTTTTT
14	.	TRBV6-1	TRBJ1-1	CASSDGFSTVEAFF	TGTGCCAGCAGTGACGGCTTTAGTACAGTTGAAGCTTTCTTT
14	.	TRBV28	TRBJ1-5	CASGLGPPNQPQHF	TGTGCCAGCGGCCTGGGCCCGCCCAATCAGCCCCAGCATTTT
13	TRBD1	TRBV7-9	TRBJ1-2	CASSPTGLNGYTF	TGTGCCAGCAGCCCGACAGGGTTGAATGGCTACACCTTC
12	TRBD1	TRBV10-3	TRBJ1-1	CAISGTGIEAFF	TGTGCCATCAGTGGGACAGGGATTGAAGCTTTCTTT
13	.	TRBV10-1	TRBJ2-3	CASSDNRDTAQYF	TGCGCCAGCAGTGACAACAGGGACACGGCGCAGTATTTT
16	.	TRBV12-2	TRBJ1-5	CASRLGRKDSNQPQHF	TGTGCAAGTCGCTTAGGGCGGAAGGATAGCAATCAGCCCCAGCATTTT
16	TRBD2	TRBV7-3	TRBJ2-3	CASSSVAGGTTDTQYF	TGTGCCAGCAGCTCAGTGGCGGGGGGGACCACAGATACGCAGTATTTT